A selection of T cell receptor beta chains follows, all from one sample in a study of identifying expanded T cells in peripheral blood. Generated by immunoSEQ multiplex PCR, the TCRdb table keeps only in-frame clones and is missing some. The table includes around 75,000 clones, 85% to 90% detected once. Sequencing used blood. These TCRs come from a person aged 18-70 years in good health. CDR3s include the opening cysteine and the closing phenylalanine or tryptophan. Fields, in order: V gene, D gene, J gene, clone size, CDR3 DNA, CDR3 protein. The D gene is left open where the match is weak. Clone sizes are given selectively: once, few, many, or a class where the clone is expanded.

v_call: TRBV10-1
d_call: -
j_call: TRBJ2-5
clone_size: -
cdr3_nt: TGCGCCAGCAGTGAGAATCAGGGTAGTGGGGAGACCCAGTACTTC
cdr3_aa: CASSENQGSGETQYF

v_call: TRBV30
d_call: TRBD1
j_call: TRBJ1-4
clone_size: -
cdr3_nt: TGTGCCTGGAGTGCAGGGGGACAGGGGGGTGAAAAACTGTTTTTT
cdr3_aa: CAWSAGGQGGEKLFF

v_call: TRBV7-8
d_call: TRBD2
j_call: TRBJ2-3
clone_size: -
cdr3_nt: TGTGCCAGCAGCTTAGTATTTGGAGCGGGGGGCGGGGTAGATACGCAGTATTTT
cdr3_aa: CASSLVFGAGGGVDTQYF

v_call: TRBV5-1
d_call: TRBD1
j_call: TRBJ1-6
clone_size: -
cdr3_nt: TGCGCCAGCTGCTCGGGACAGGGTCGCTCACCCCTCCACTTT
cdr3_aa: CASCSGQGRSPLHF

v_call: TRBV28
d_call: -
j_call: TRBJ2-5
clone_size: once
cdr3_nt: TGTGCCAGCAGTCATACCAGGGACCGGGAGACCCAGTACTTC
cdr3_aa: CASSHTRDRETQYF

v_call: TRBV6-1
d_call: -
j_call: TRBJ1-5
clone_size: -
cdr3_nt: TGTGCCAGGGGGACACGTAGCAATCAGCCCCAGCATTTT
cdr3_aa: CARGTRSNQPQHF

v_call: TRBV28
d_call: -
j_call: TRBJ2-5
clone_size: -
cdr3_nt: TGTGCCAGCAGGGAAACCGGGCTGGGGGAGACCCAGTACTTC
cdr3_aa: CASRETGLGETQYF

v_call: TRBV15
d_call: -
j_call: TRBJ2-1
clone_size: -
cdr3_nt: TGTGCCACCAGCAGAGTGGCGGGGCAATACAATGAGCAGTTCTTC
cdr3_aa: CATSRVAGQYNEQFF

v_call: TRBV2
d_call: -
j_call: TRBJ1-1
clone_size: few
cdr3_nt: TGTGCCAGCAAACCAGGATTCACTGAAGCTTTCTTT
cdr3_aa: CASKPGFTEAFF

v_call: TRBV11-2
d_call: TRBD2
j_call: TRBJ2-7
clone_size: -
cdr3_nt: TGTGCCAGCACCAATGTGGGGAGCGGGGGACGGTACGAGCAGTACTTC
cdr3_aa: CASTNVGSGGRYEQYF

v_call: TRBV18
d_call: -
j_call: TRBJ2-2
clone_size: -
cdr3_nt: TGTGCCAGCTCACGGACGGTGAACACCGGGGAGCTGTTTTTT
cdr3_aa: CASSRTVNTGELFF

v_call: TRBV5-1
d_call: -
j_call: TRBJ2-1
clone_size: -
cdr3_nt: TGCGCCAGCAGCTCCGACAGGTTAGGATACAATGAGCAGTTCTTC
cdr3_aa: CASSSDRLGYNEQFF

v_call: TRBV15
d_call: -
j_call: TRBJ2-1
clone_size: -
cdr3_nt: TGTGCCACCAGCAGAGAACGAAGGAGCTCCTACAATGAGCAGTTCTTC
cdr3_aa: CATSRERRSSYNEQFF

v_call: TRBV5-1
d_call: -
j_call: TRBJ2-7
clone_size: -
cdr3_nt: TGCGCCAGCAGCTTCCAGTTTAGCTCGTCAGGCGAGCAGTACTTC
cdr3_aa: CASSFQFSSSGEQYF

v_call: TRBV5-1
d_call: -
j_call: TRBJ2-7
clone_size: -
cdr3_nt: TGCGCCAGCAGCTTCTCGGGAACACACTACGAGCAGTACTTC
cdr3_aa: CASSFSGTHYEQYF

v_call: TRBV2
d_call: -
j_call: TRBJ2-3
clone_size: -
cdr3_nt: TGTGCCAGCAGTGGAGTCGGGGATACGCAGTATTTT
cdr3_aa: CASSGVGDTQYF

v_call: TRBV7-2
d_call: -
j_call: TRBJ2-1
clone_size: once
cdr3_nt: TGTGCCAGCAGCTTAACTAGTCGGGAGCAGTTCTTC
cdr3_aa: CASSLTSREQFF

v_call: TRBV27
d_call: TRBD1
j_call: TRBJ2-1
clone_size: once
cdr3_nt: TGTGCCAGCAGTTTACCTGACAGGGACCTGTTCTTC
cdr3_aa: CASSLPDRDLFF

v_call: TRBV5-1
d_call: TRBD2
j_call: TRBJ2-7
clone_size: -
cdr3_nt: TGCGCCAGCAGCTCCGGGGGGACCTACGGGCAGTACTTC
cdr3_aa: CASSSGGTYGQYF

v_call: TRBV19
d_call: TRBD1
j_call: TRBJ2-2
clone_size: -
cdr3_nt: TGTGCCAGTAGTATAGAGGACAGGGCTACCGGGGAGCTGTTTTTT
cdr3_aa: CASSIEDRATGELFF

v_call: TRBV7-9
d_call: -
j_call: TRBJ2-2
clone_size: -
cdr3_nt: TGTGCCAGCAGCCTAGTCCCGGCCGGGGAGCTGTTTTTT
cdr3_aa: CASSLVPAGELFF

v_call: TRBV27
d_call: TRBD1
j_call: TRBJ2-3
clone_size: -
cdr3_nt: TGTGCCAGCACTCCCCGGGACAGGGCACACACAGATACGCAGTATTTT
cdr3_aa: CASTPRDRAHTDTQYF

v_call: TRBV29-1
d_call: TRBD2
j_call: TRBJ2-1
clone_size: -
cdr3_nt: TGCAGCGCGGGACTAGCGGGAACGTACAATGAGCAGTTCTTC
cdr3_aa: CSAGLAGTYNEQFF

v_call: TRBV10-3
d_call: TRBD1
j_call: TRBJ1-1
clone_size: -
cdr3_nt: TGTGCCATCAGCTCGGACAGGGAGGGGACTGAAGCTTTCTTT
cdr3_aa: CAISSDREGTEAFF

v_call: TRBV28
d_call: -
j_call: TRBJ2-1
clone_size: once
cdr3_nt: TGTGCCAGCAGTTTTGGTCGGGAGCCGTTCTTC
cdr3_aa: CASSFGREPFF

v_call: TRBV6-5
d_call: TRBD1
j_call: TRBJ1-6
clone_size: few
cdr3_nt: TGTGCCAGCAGTTTGGGACAGAGTTCACCCCTCCACTTT
cdr3_aa: CASSLGQSSPLHF

v_call: TRBV28
d_call: -
j_call: TRBJ2-1
clone_size: -
cdr3_nt: TGTGCCAGCAGTTTAATCCTGCAGGAACAGTTCTTC
cdr3_aa: CASSLILQEQFF

v_call: TRBV7-3
d_call: -
j_call: TRBJ1-4
clone_size: -
cdr3_nt: TGTGCCAGCAGCTCCCAGGGACTCTTCAATGAAAAACTGTTTTTT
cdr3_aa: CASSSQGLFNEKLFF

v_call: TRBV30
d_call: -
j_call: TRBJ2-1
clone_size: -
cdr3_nt: TGTGCCTGGAGTGTGGGGCAGTACAATGAGCAGTTCTTC
cdr3_aa: CAWSVGQYNEQFF

v_call: TRBV11-2
d_call: -
j_call: TRBJ1-1
clone_size: -
cdr3_nt: TGTGCCAGCAGCCACTTAACAGGGAGGTTCACTGAAGCTTTCTTT
cdr3_aa: CASSHLTGRFTEAFF

v_call: TRBV7-6
d_call: -
j_call: TRBJ2-7
clone_size: -
cdr3_nt: TGTGCCAGCAGCTTATTGGACAGCCAGATCTCCTACGAGCAGTACTTC
cdr3_aa: CASSLLDSQISYEQYF

v_call: TRBV10-3
d_call: -
j_call: TRBJ1-2
clone_size: -
cdr3_nt: TGTGCCATCAGTGAGGCTGGGGACGGAGGCTACACCTTC
cdr3_aa: CAISEAGDGGYTF

v_call: TRBV9
d_call: -
j_call: TRBJ1-1
clone_size: -
cdr3_nt: TGTGCCAGCAGCCCAGGACCGACGAACACTGAAGCTTTCTTT
cdr3_aa: CASSPGPTNTEAFF

v_call: TRBV13
d_call: -
j_call: TRBJ1-1
clone_size: -
cdr3_nt: TGTGCCAGCAGCTTAAGGTTAGCGAACACTGAAGCTTTCTTT
cdr3_aa: CASSLRLANTEAFF

v_call: TRBV18
d_call: -
j_call: TRBJ2-3
clone_size: -
cdr3_nt: TGTGCCAGCTCATTGAGCCAGGGGGGAGATACGCAGTATTTT
cdr3_aa: CASSLSQGGDTQYF

v_call: TRBV5-1
d_call: TRBD2
j_call: TRBJ2-5
clone_size: -
cdr3_nt: TGCGCCAGCAGCTTGGTCCGGGAGGGAGAGACCCAGTACTTC
cdr3_aa: CASSLVREGETQYF

v_call: TRBV5-1
d_call: TRBD1
j_call: TRBJ1-1
clone_size: -
cdr3_nt: TGCGCCAGCAGCTCTATTCCGGGACAGGGGGGTGAAGCTTTCTTT
cdr3_aa: CASSSIPGQGGEAFF

v_call: TRBV7-9
d_call: TRBD2
j_call: TRBJ2-5
clone_size: -
cdr3_nt: TGTGCCAGCAGCTCCGGACTAGGTGGAGAGACCCAGTACTTC
cdr3_aa: CASSSGLGGETQYF

v_call: TRBV19
d_call: -
j_call: TRBJ2-1
clone_size: -
cdr3_nt: TGTGCGAGTCTACACCGGTCGCAGGGTGGCGATGAGCAGTTCTTC
cdr3_aa: CASLHRSQGGDEQFF

v_call: TRBV2
d_call: -
j_call: TRBJ1-4
clone_size: -
cdr3_nt: TGTGCCAGCAGTGAAGCGCTTCGGGGGGCCGGGGAAAAACTGTTTTTT
cdr3_aa: CASSEALRGAGEKLFF

v_call: TRBV29-1
d_call: -
j_call: TRBJ1-1
clone_size: -
cdr3_nt: TGCAGCGTCGTCGCGGCGGGAGGGTACACTGAAGCTTTCTTT
cdr3_aa: CSVVAAGGYTEAFF

v_call: TRBV7-2
d_call: TRBD2
j_call: TRBJ2-3
clone_size: -
cdr3_nt: TGTGCCAGCAGCCCGGGACTAGCGGGGGGCACAGATACGCAGTATTTT
cdr3_aa: CASSPGLAGGTDTQYF

v_call: TRBV7-2
d_call: -
j_call: TRBJ2-3
clone_size: once
cdr3_nt: TGTGCCAGCAGCTTACCTTCCACAGATACGCAGTATTTT
cdr3_aa: CASSLPSTDTQYF

v_call: TRBV6-5
d_call: -
j_call: TRBJ2-7
clone_size: -
cdr3_nt: TGTGCCAGCAGTTACTCTCCAGGGTCCTACGAGCAGTACTTC
cdr3_aa: CASSYSPGSYEQYF

v_call: TRBV10-1
d_call: TRBD2
j_call: TRBJ2-5
clone_size: -
cdr3_nt: TGCGCCAGCAGTGAGGACCCCATAGCGGGACCTACGTGGGGAGAGACCCAGTACTTC
cdr3_aa: CASSEDPIAGPTWGETQYF

v_call: TRBV15
d_call: TRBD1
j_call: TRBJ1-2
clone_size: few
cdr3_nt: TGTGCCACCAGCAGAGATCAGGGGACAGGGAGCTATGGCTACACCTTC
cdr3_aa: CATSRDQGTGSYGYTF

v_call: TRBV7-2
d_call: -
j_call: TRBJ2-7
clone_size: -
cdr3_nt: TGTGCCAGCAGCTCGGTTTACGAGCAGTACTTC
cdr3_aa: CASSSVYEQYF

v_call: TRBV6-6
d_call: TRBD2
j_call: TRBJ2-2
clone_size: -
cdr3_nt: TGTGCCAGCAGTTACGAGACTAGCGGGACCGGGGAGCTGTTTTTT
cdr3_aa: CASSYETSGTGELFF

v_call: TRBV27
d_call: TRBD2
j_call: TRBJ2-7
clone_size: -
cdr3_nt: TGTGCCAGCAGTCCAAGACTAGCGGGGGGGCCCTCCTCCTACGAGCAGTACTTC
cdr3_aa: CASSPRLAGGPSSYEQYF

v_call: TRBV6-1
d_call: -
j_call: TRBJ1-3
clone_size: -
cdr3_nt: TGCGCCAGCAGTGTCGGCACCAGCCTCTCTGGAAACACCATATATTTT
cdr3_aa: CASSVGTSLSGNTIYF

v_call: TRBV2
d_call: -
j_call: TRBJ1-5
clone_size: -
cdr3_nt: TGTGCCAGCAGTGTGGACGGCAATCAGCCCCAGCATTTT
cdr3_aa: CASSVDGNQPQHF

v_call: TRBV19
d_call: TRBD1
j_call: TRBJ1-4
clone_size: -
cdr3_nt: TGTGCCAGTAGTATCGGACAGGGTTCTGAAAAACTGTTTTTT
cdr3_aa: CASSIGQGSEKLFF

v_call: TRBV19
d_call: -
j_call: TRBJ1-1
clone_size: few
cdr3_nt: TGTGCCAGTAGTATATTTGCAGAAGCTTTCTTT
cdr3_aa: CASSIFAEAFF